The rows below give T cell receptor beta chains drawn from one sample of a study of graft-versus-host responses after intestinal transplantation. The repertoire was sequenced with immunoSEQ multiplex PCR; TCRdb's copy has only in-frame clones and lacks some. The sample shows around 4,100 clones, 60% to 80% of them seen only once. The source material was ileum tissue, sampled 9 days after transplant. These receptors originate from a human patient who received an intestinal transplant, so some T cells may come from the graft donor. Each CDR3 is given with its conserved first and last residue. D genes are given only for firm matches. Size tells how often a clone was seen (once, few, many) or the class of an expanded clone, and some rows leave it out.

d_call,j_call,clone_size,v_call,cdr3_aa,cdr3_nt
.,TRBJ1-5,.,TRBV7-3,CASSLSAGSHQPQHF,TGTGCCAGCAGCTTAAGCGCGGGTTCTCATCAGCCCCAGCATTTT
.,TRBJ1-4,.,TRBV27,CASSVWATNEKLFF,TGTGCCAGCAGTGTTTGGGCAACTAATGAAAAACTGTTTTTT
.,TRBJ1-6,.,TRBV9,CASSVAVWEEMGSPLHF,TGTGCCAGCAGCGTAGCGGTTTGGGAAGAGATGGGTTCACCCCTCCACTTT
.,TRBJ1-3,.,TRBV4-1,CASSQVVFSGNTIYF,TGCGCCAGCAGCCAAGTTGTTTTCTCTGGAAACACCATATATTTT
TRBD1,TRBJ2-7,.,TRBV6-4,CASSPLPGQGVYEQYF,TGTGCCAGCAGTCCTCTACCGGGACAGGGGGTGTACGAGCAGTACTTC
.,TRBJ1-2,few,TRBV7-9,CASSLGVYNYGYTF,TGTGCCAGCAGCTTGGGGGTATATAACTATGGCTACACCTTC
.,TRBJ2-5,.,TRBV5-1,CASKKAQETQYF,TGCGCCAGCAAAAAAGCACAGGAGACCCAGTACTTC
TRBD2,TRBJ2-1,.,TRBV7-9,CASSLGTSGAYNEQFF,TGTGCCAGCAGCTTAGGGACTAGCGGGGCCTACAATGAGCAGTTCTTC
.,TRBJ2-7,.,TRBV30,CAWSTLAAPLEQYF,TGTGCCTGGAGTACTCTAGCTGCCCCACTCGAGCAGTACTTC
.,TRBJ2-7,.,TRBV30,CAWNYPGRREQYF,TGTGCCTGGAACTATCCGGGTCGCAGGGAGCAGTACTTC
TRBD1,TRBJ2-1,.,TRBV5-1,CASSLDRGDDEQFF,TGCGCCAGCAGCTTGGACAGGGGGGACGATGAGCAGTTCTTC
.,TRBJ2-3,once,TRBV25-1,CASSMIRGDTQYF,TGTGCCAGCAGTATGATACGGGGAGATACGCAGTATTTT
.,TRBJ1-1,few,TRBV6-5,CASSHRDGTEAFF,TGTGCCAGCAGCCATAGGGACGGCACTGAAGCTTTCTTT
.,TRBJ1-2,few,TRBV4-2,CASSQGPLGYGYTF,TGTGCCAGCAGCCAAGGGCCTCTGGGCTATGGCTACACCTTC
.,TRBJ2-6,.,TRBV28,CASSVPGGGPGANVLTF,TGTGCCAGCAGTGTACCCGGGGGCGGCCCTGGGGCCAACGTCCTGACTTTC
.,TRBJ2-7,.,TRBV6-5,CASSYRGPYEQYF,TGTGCCAGCAGTTACAGGGGTCCCTACGAGCAGTACTTC
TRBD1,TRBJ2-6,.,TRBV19,CASSGTGGSGANVLTF,TGTGCCAGTAGCGGGACAGGGGGCTCTGGGGCCAACGTCCTGACTTTC
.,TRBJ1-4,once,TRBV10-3,CAISAGANEKLFF,TGTGCCATCAGTGCAGGGGCTAATGAAAAACTGTTTTTT
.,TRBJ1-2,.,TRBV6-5,CASSYLGRGYGYTF,TGTGCCAGCAGTTACCTAGGGAGAGGCTATGGCTACACCTTC
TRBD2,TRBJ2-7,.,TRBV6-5,CASTPLAGGPYEQYF,TGTGCCAGCACCCCACTAGCGGGGGGTCCCTACGAGCAGTACTTC
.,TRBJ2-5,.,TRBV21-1,CASRRRGAAKETQYF,TGTGCCAGCCGCCGAAGGGGAGCGGCTAAAGAGACCCAGTACTTC
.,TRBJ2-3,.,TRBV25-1,CASSSPPGHNTDTQYF,TGTGCCAGCAGTTCTCCCCCGGGACACAACACAGATACGCAGTATTTT
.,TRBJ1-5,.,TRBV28,CASTPVDTLNQPQHF,TGTGCCAGCACCCCTGTTGACACACTCAATCAGCCCCAGCATTTT
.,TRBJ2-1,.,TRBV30,CAWSLGGRGNEQFF,TGTGCCTGGAGTCTGGGGGGGCGAGGCAATGAGCAGTTCTTC
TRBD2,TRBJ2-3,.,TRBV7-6,CASSPLRGGSSDTQYF,TGTGCCAGCAGCCCTCTGCGGGGGGGTTCCTCAGATACGCAGTATTTT
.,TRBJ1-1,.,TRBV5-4,CASSLAGSGNTEAFF,TGTGCCAGCAGCTTGGCCGGGTCAGGGAACACTGAAGCTTTCTTT
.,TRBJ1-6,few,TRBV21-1,CARYNKGARGPYNSPLHF,TGTGCCAGATATAATAAGGGGGCAAGGGGACCCTATAATTCACCCCTCCACTTT
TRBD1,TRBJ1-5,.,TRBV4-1,CASSQQGGSQPQHF,TGCGCCAGCAGCCAACAGGGGGGTAGTCAGCCCCAGCATTTT
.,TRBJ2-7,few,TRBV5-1,CASSLTAGRSYEQYF,TGCGCCAGCAGCTTAACAGCGGGCCGCTCCTACGAGCAGTACTTC
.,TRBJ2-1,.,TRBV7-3,CASSLTFYKTGANNEQFF,TGTGCCAGCAGCTTAACGTTCTATAAGACGGGGGCGAACAATGAGCAGTTCTTC
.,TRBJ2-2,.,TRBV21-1,CASRLKRQGAHRGAVF,TGTGCCAGCAGACTAAAACGGCAGGGAGCACACCGGGGAGCTGTTTTT
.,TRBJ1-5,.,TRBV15,CATSRDNGAQPQHF,TGTGCCACCAGCAGAGATAACGGGGCACAGCCCCAGCATTTT
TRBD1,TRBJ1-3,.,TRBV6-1,CATRDRALTGYF,TGTGCCACTCGGGACAGGGCACTCACCGGTTATTTT
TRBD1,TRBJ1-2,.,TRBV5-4,CASTRDSFYGYTF,TGTGCCAGCACCCGGGACAGCTTCTATGGCTACACCTTC
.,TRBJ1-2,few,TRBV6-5,CASSYDTPNDYGGYTF,TGTGCCAGCAGTTACGACACCCCAAATGATTATGGGGGCTACACCTTC